The next 20 T cell receptor beta chains were all read from a single sample in a study of blood T cell repertoires in COVID-19. The data were produced by immunoSEQ multiplex PCR, yet TCRdb's version contains in-frame clones alone and is incomplete. Of tens of thousands of clones in the sample, 87% were seen once. The sequencing sample was made of peripheral blood. The receptors derive from a woman aged 55-69 years with COVID-19, enrolled during active disease.

The chain carries TRBV29-1 and TRBJ2-7; possible D gene TRBD1, 5 bases. Trimming removed 4 bases at V and 3 bases at J, with 10 bases between. CDR3 length: 12 residues. The germline V gene encodes CDR1 SQVTM and CDR2 ANQGSEA. CDR3 loop: CSVVDSVYEQYF. In DNA, the CDR3 is TGCAGCGTTGTCGACAGCGTCTACGAGCAGTACTTC.

This chain connects TRBV6-4 to TRBJ1-2; 7 bases map to TRBD1. The J segment lost 7 bases and the V segment lost 5 bases, leaving 7 bases of the junction unmatched. CDR3 length: 13 amino acids. CDR1 and CDR2 from the germline V gene are MRHNA and SNTAGT. The CDR3 spells CASSRGQFGGYTF. CDR3 DNA sequence: TGTGCCAGCAGTCGGGGACAGTTTGGTGGCTACACCTTC.

The chain has TRBV5-5 and TRBJ2-1, with a tentative D call TRBD2 (5 bases). CDR3 length: 14 amino acids. Germline V gene lookup returns CDR1 SGHKS and CDR2 YYEKEE (reference sequence). V gave up 4 bases and J gave up 3 bases, with 11 bases separating them. The DNA of the CDR3 is TGTGCCAGCAGCATAGCGCCCTTCTACAATGAGCAGTTCTTC. It codes for CASSIAPFYNEQFF.

J is TRBJ2-1 and V is TRBV10-1; maybe TRBD1 (6 bases). Germline-derived CDR1 and CDR2 are WNHNN and SYGVQD (reference sequence). The CDR3 sequence is 15 residues long. Trimming took off 2 bases at V and 1 base at J, with 9 bases between the two ends. CDR3 DNA: TGCGCCAGCAGTGAGGGGCAGGGGTCCTACAATGAGCAGTTCTTC. Translated: CASSEGQGSYNEQFF.

The rearrangement links TRBV30 to TRBJ2-4; 9 bases are shared with TRBD1. Trimming at V came to 1 base and at J to 7 bases, leaving 8 bases not matched to a gene. The CDR3 spans 15 residues. Looked up from germline, CDR1 is GTSNPN and CDR2 is SVGIG (reference sequence). CDR3 bases: TGTGCCTGGAGTGGACAGGGGGGGCCAGCCAACATTCAGTACTTC. It is translated as CAWSGQGGPANIQYF.

V usage is TRBV6-6 and J usage is TRBJ1-4, with 11 bases fitting TRBD1. Germline CDR1 MNHNY, CDR2 SVGAGI (reference sequence). The CDR3 spans 13 residues. With V trimmed by 6 bases and J by 10 bases, 4 bases remained unmatched. CDR3 region: CASRGTGGGKLFF. Here the CDR3 DNA reads TGTGCCAGCAGAGGGACAGGGGGTGGAAAACTGTTTTTT.

This clone was seen once. This sequence joins TRBV18 and TRBJ2-7; 7 positions match TRBD2. Losses at the gene ends were 3 bases for V and 1 base for J; bases not matched to a gene: 6. Germline V lookup: CDR1 KGHSH, CDR2 LQKENI. CDR3 length equals 15 residues. The CDR3 sequence: CASSPGGLWSYEQYF. The CDR3 DNA reads TGTGCCAGCTCACCGGGAGGGTTGTGGTCCTACGAGCAGTACTTC.

The V gene is TRBV6-5, the J gene TRBJ2-3; 10 bases match TRBD2. V gave up 6 bases and J gave up 1 base; unmatched junction bases: 4. The CDR3 runs 15 residues. From germline, CDR1 is MNHEY and CDR2 SVGAGI. The CDR3 reads CASRVGTSGTDTQYF. As DNA, the CDR3 is TGTGCCAGCAGGGTCGGGACTAGCGGCACAGATACGCAGTATTTT.

The chain combines TRBV5-4 with TRBJ1-1, with a weak D call TRBD1 (6 bases). The CDR3 is 16 amino acids. Trimming removed 5 bases at V and 4 bases at J, with 21 bases between. The germline V gene encodes CDR1 SGHNT and CDR2 YYREEE (reference sequence). The DNA of the CDR3 is TGTGCCAGCAGTCTTGGGGGGGGGCGCCCCCCCACTGAAGCTTTCTTT. Its protein is CASSLGGGRPPTEAFF.

The V gene is TRBV18, the J gene TRBJ1-1; 7 bases fit TRBD1. This CDR3 contains 13 residues. Germline CDR1 is KGHSH and CDR2 is LQKENI. V was clipped by 6 bases and J by 1 base; unmatched bases: 2. CDR3 residues: CASSGQKNTEAFF. DNA of the CDR3: TGTGCCAGCTCGGGACAGAAGAACACTGAAGCTTTCTTT.

This clone occurred once. The CDR3 region is CASSIFNEAFF. CDR3 DNA: TGTGCCAGTAGTATCTTTAATGAAGCTTTCTTT. The V gene is TRBV19, the J gene TRBJ1-1; D remains unclear. Germline-derived CDR1 and CDR2 are LNHDA and SQIVND (reference sequence). The CDR3 consists of 11 residues. V was cut by 3 bases and J by 7 bases, with 6 bases left in between.

This sequence joins TRBV7-9 and TRBJ2-7; 13 positions agree with TRBD2. Germline trimming cut 5 bases from V and 6 bases from J; bases unmatched to any gene: 7. Germline assignment: CDR1 SEHNR and CDR2 FQNEAQ (reference sequence). The CDR3 sequence is 15 residues long. CDR3 nucleotide sequence: TGTGCCAGCAGCCTTACTAGCGGGAGGGCCTCCGAGCAGTACTTC. This translates into CASSLTSGRASEQYF.

V is TRBV3-1 (or the pseudogene TRBV3-2) and J is TRBJ1-1; D call uncertain. The germline gives CDR1 LGHDT, CDR2 YNNKEL (reference sequence). Trimming took off 0 bases at V and 1 base at J, with 12 bases between the two ends. The CDR3 covers 16 residues. CDR3 in amino acids: CASSQDPPPGNTEAFF. The CDR3 DNA reads TGTGCCAGCAGCCAAGATCCCCCGCCGGGGAACACTGAAGCTTTCTTT.

J is TRBJ1-2 and V is TRBV25-1, with 12 bases aligning to TRBD1. CDR1 and CDR2 (germline): MGHDK, SYGVNS. J lost 6 bases, V lost 1 base, and 3 bases had no gene match. The length of the CDR3 is 15 residues. This CDR3 is CASSEWGQGADGYTF. The CDR3 nucleotides are TGTGCCAGCAGTGAATGGGGACAGGGGGCTGATGGCTACACCTTC.

The chain uses TRBV28 and TRBJ2-1; 8 nucleotides line up with TRBD2. This CDR3 comprises 15 residues. The junction had 12 bases not matched to a gene; V was cut back by 6 bases and J by 8 bases. Germline V CDR1 and CDR2: MDHEN, SYDVKM. CDR3 amino acids: CASSALAGGIYEQFF. CDR3 coding DNA: TGTGCCAGCAGCGCTTTGGCGGGAGGAATCTATGAGCAGTTCTTC.

The chain couples TRBV28 to TRBJ2-3; TRBD2 aligns across 11 bases. This CDR3 comprises 17 residues. The trim removed 0 bases at V and 6 bases at J, leaving 8 bases unmatched. CDR1 is MDHEN, CDR2 SYDVKM, per germline. This chain's CDR3 is CASSLWTSGAQHDTQYF. The CDR3 DNA follows: TGTGCCAGCAGTTTATGGACTAGCGGGGCCCAACACGATACGCAGTATTTT. The full variable domain, completed using reference TRBV28 and TRBJ2-3, is DVKVTQSSRYLVKRTGEKVFLECVQDMDHENMFWYRQDPGLGLRLIYFSYDVKMKEKGDIPEGYSVSREKKERFSLILESASTNQTSMYLCASSLWTSGAQHDTQYFGPGTRLTVL.

The chain carries TRBV12-3 or TRBV12-4 and TRBJ1-4, with D uncertain. V lost 3 bases to trimming and J lost 4 bases, with 6 bases between them. The CDR3 loop spans 13 amino acids. CDR3 amino acids: CASSLISNEKLFF. CDR3 nucleotide sequence: TGTGCCAGCAGTTTGATTAGTAATGAAAAACTGTTTTTT.

V gene TRBV12-5 combines with J gene TRBJ2-4; 13 bases match TRBD2. In germline, CDR1 is LGHNT, CDR2 FRNRAP. This CDR3 has 16 residues. Germline trimming cut 4 bases from V and 8 bases from J; bases unmatched to any gene: 8. The CDR3 bases are TGTGCTAGTGGTTCCGGACTAGCGGGAGTCTGGGACATTCAGTACTTC. Amino acids: CASGSGLAGVWDIQYF.

The chain links TRBV5-1 to TRBJ1-2, with 8 bases matching TRBD1. The CDR3 has 13 amino acids. V was pared by 0 bases and J by 7 bases, with 2 bases of the junction left unmatched. Germline V CDR1 and CDR2: SGHRS, YFSETQ. This CDR3 reads CASSLETGVGYTF. CDR3 DNA sequence: TGCGCCAGCAGCTTGGAGACAGGGGTTGGCTACACCTTC.

The chain employs TRBV13 and TRBJ2-7, with TRBD2 matching 7 bases. Per the germline V gene, CDR1 is PRHDT and CDR2 is FYEKMQ (reference sequence). The length of the CDR3 is 15 residues. The V gene end was trimmed by 2 bases and the J gene end by 3 bases; junction bases not matched to a gene: 7. The CDR3: CASSLSLAEDYEQYF. The DNA of the CDR3 is TGTGCCAGCAGCTTATCTCTAGCGGAAGACTACGAGCAGTACTTC.